The 26 T cell receptor beta chains reported below all come from one sample, sequenced in a study of CD8 T cells in acute hepatitis C reinfection. Time point defined: naive CD8 control sorted from an acute-time-point sample. Sequenced by immunoSEQ multiplex PCR; TCRdb stores in-frame clones only, minus some. Of more than 35,000 clones in the sample, around nine tenths were seen once. The sample taken for sequencing was naive CD8+ T cells from PBMCs. These receptor sequences come from a man aged 30-40 years with chronic hepatitis C.

This chain uses TRBV13 with TRBJ2-1; 11 bases match TRBD2. V trimming: 3 bases; J trimming: 5 bases; junction bases outside the gene matches: 0. This CDR3 is 14 amino acids long. Germline values: CDR1 PRHDT, CDR2 FYEKMQ (reference sequence). CDR3 coding DNA: TGTGCCAGCAGCTTGGGACTAGCGGACAATGAGCAGTTCTTC. Protein sequence: CASSLGLADNEQFF.

The V call is TRBV6-1, the J call TRBJ2-3, with no clear D. The ends were cut back, 8 bases at V and 0 bases at J, with 15 bases in the middle. CDR3 length: 15 residues. Germline values: CDR1 MNHNS, CDR2 SASEGT. CDR3 loop: CASQIPLQSTDTQYF. Written as DNA, the CDR3 is TGTGCCAGCCAAATACCCTTACAAAGCACAGATACGCAGTATTTT.

The gene calls are TRBV2 and TRBJ2-7, with D unresolved. CDR1 and CDR2 from the germline V gene are SNHLY and FYNNEI. The V and J ends lost 6 bases and 0 bases respectively, with 9 bases between them. The CDR3 covers 13 residues. The chain's CDR3 is CASSEKYSYEQYF. The CDR3 region has the DNA TGTGCCAGCAGCGAGAAATACTCCTACGAGCAGTACTTC. Filled out from reference TRBV2 and TRBJ2-7, the complete variable domain reads EPEVTQTPSHQVTQMGQEVILRCVPISNHLYFYWYRQILGQKVEFLVSFYNNEISEKSEIFDDQFSVERPDGSNFTLKIRSTKLEDSAMYFCASSEKYSYEQYFGPGTRLTVT.

The chain links TRBV7-9 to TRBJ1-5; D is ambiguous. V dropped 2 bases and J dropped 1 base, with 3 bases sitting between them. Per germline, CDR1 SEHNR and CDR2 FQNEAQ (reference sequence). CDR3 length: 13 residues. The CDR3 bases are TGTGCCAGCAGCTTATCAAGCAATCAGCCCCAGCATTTT. Its translation: CASSLSSNQPQHF.

The rearrangement uses TRBV11-2 and TRBJ1-1, with D possibly being TRBD1 (5 bases). The V and J ends lost 5 bases and 8 bases respectively, with 9 bases between them. Germline V gene sequence: CDR1 SGHAT, CDR2 FQNNGV. The CDR3 contains 11 residues. The CDR3 region is CASSPGPEAFF. CDR3 coding DNA: TGTGCCAGCAGCCCGGGACCGGAAGCTTTCTTT.

The sample holds a few counts of this clone. V and J are TRBV4-1 and TRBJ1-5; D call uncertain. V lost 1 base and J lost 2, with 12 bases in between. CDR1 and CDR2 from the germline V gene are MGHRA and YSYEKL. The CDR3 sequence is 16 residues long. The CDR3 DNA is TGCGCCAGCAGCCAAGGGCCCGCCCATCGCAATCAGCCCCAGCATTTT. This encodes CASSQGPAHRNQPQHF.

The rearrangement uses TRBV4-2 and TRBJ2-2, with 9 bases identical to TRBD1. The CDR3 has 15 amino acids. V dropped 3 bases and J dropped 3; count of bases not matched to a gene: 2. CDR1 and CDR2 (germline): LGHNA, YNFKEQ. CDR3 in amino acids: CASSQGQGHTGELFF. The CDR3 region has the DNA TGTGCCAGCAGCCAGGGACAGGGACACACCGGGGAGCTGTTTTTT.

The chain combines TRBV11-2 with TRBJ2-5; TRBD2 might be the D (6 bases). V lost 5 bases and J 5 bases, leaving 21 bases between the germline ends. This CDR3 contains 16 residues. The germline CDR1 and CDR2 sequences are SGHAT and FQNNGV. Written as DNA, the CDR3 is TGTGCCAGCAGCCCCCCTCCGGGACTCCGAGTTGAGACCCAGTACTTC. It translates to CASSPPPGLRVETQYF.

The chain couples TRBV9 to TRBJ1-1, with no clear D. V lost 0 bases, J lost 5 bases, and 5 bases lay in between. The CDR3 is 12 amino acids. Germline V CDR1 and CDR2: SGDLS, YYNGEE. The CDR3 DNA follows: TGTGCCAGCAGCGTAGCGGGAACTGAAGCTTTCTTT. This translates into CASSVAGTEAFF.

This clone showed up just once. The chain has TRBV4-1 and TRBJ1-2; no definite D call. Trimming left V 3 bases short and J 4 bases short, with 12 bases between. Per germline, CDR1 MGHRA and CDR2 YSYEKL. This CDR3 comprises 14 residues. The CDR3: CASSHLLGSYGYTF. Here the CDR3 DNA reads TGCGCCAGCAGCCATCTATTAGGAAGCTATGGCTACACCTTC.

The V gene is TRBV27, the J gene TRBJ1-4, with 9 bases identical to TRBD1. CDR1 is MNHEY and CDR2 is SMNVEV in the germline V gene (reference sequence). The CDR3 sequence is 17 residues long. Trimming removed 4 bases from V and 3 bases from J; junction bases left unmatched: 9. CDR3 DNA: TGTGCCAGCAGTTCTCGCAGACAGGGGGTGGCTAATGAAAAACTGTTTTTT. Translated: CASSSRRQGVANEKLFF.

The chain couples TRBV5-6 to TRBJ1-2; D gene uncertain. Trimming removed 2 bases from V and 0 bases from J, with 14 bases in between. Germline V lookup: CDR1 SGHDT, CDR2 YYEEEE. The CDR3 runs to 16 residues. The CDR3 protein is CASSLWRTTSNYGYTF. CDR3 nucleotide sequence: TGTGCCAGCAGCTTATGGAGGACCACTTCTAACTATGGCTACACCTTC.

This rearrangement joins TRBV11-2 to TRBJ2-7; 9 bases fit TRBD1. Germline V gene lookup returns CDR1 SGHAT and CDR2 FQNNGV. The CDR3 contains 18 residues. Trimming removed 3 bases from V and 4 bases from J; junction bases left unmatched: 16. CDR3 residues: CASSFVADQGQGQYEQYF. The CDR3 DNA follows: TGTGCCAGCAGCTTCGTAGCCGACCAGGGACAGGGACAGTACGAGCAGTACTTC.

The rearrangement joins TRBV30 to TRBJ1-4; D call uncertain. V lost 0 bases and J 0 bases, leaving 5 bases between the germline ends. Germline CDR1 is GTSNPN and CDR2 is SVGIG (reference sequence). This CDR3 is built from 14 residues. Here the CDR3 reads CAWSVPATNEKLFF. CDR3 nucleotide sequence: TGTGCCTGGAGTGTCCCCGCAACTAATGAAAAACTGTTTTTT.

This chain links TRBV25-1 with TRBJ2-5, with 7 bases identical to TRBD2. V shed 1 base and J 2 bases; nucleotides not matched to a gene: 10. Germline V CDR1 and CDR2: MGHDK, SYGVNS. CDR3 length: 17 amino acids. DNA of the CDR3: TGTGCCAGCAGTGAATTTCGGGGCCTAGCGGAGCAAGAGACCCAGTACTTC. This gives the protein CASSEFRGLAEQETQYF.

This clone has a handful of counts. The chain is built from TRBV6-5 and TRBJ2-3, with unresolved D. V lost 2 bases and J 0 bases, leaving 9 bases between the germline ends. CDR3 size: 15 residues. In germline, CDR1 is MNHEY, CDR2 SVGAGI. CDR3 region: CASSYVWKSTDTQYF. DNA for the CDR3: TGTGCCAGCAGTTACGTGTGGAAGAGCACAGATACGCAGTATTTT.

The chain recombines TRBV4-1 with TRBJ2-7, with TRBD1 identical over 9 bases. Trimming took 0 bases from V and 3 from J; bases not matched to a gene: 3. There are 15 residues in the CDR3. The V gene's germline CDR1 is MGHRA and CDR2 YSYEKL. In nucleotides, the CDR3 is TGCGCCAGCAGCCAAGACGGACAGGGGAACTACGAGCAGTACTTC. The encoded protein is CASSQDGQGNYEQYF.

This rearrangement joins TRBV9 to TRBJ1-2; TRBD1 might be the D (5 bases). Germline V lookup: CDR1 SGDLS, CDR2 YYNGEE. The V end was cut by 0 bases, the J end by 5 bases, with 14 bases between. The CDR3 sequence is 15 residues long. This CDR3 is CASSVASGVFYGYTF. For the CDR3, the DNA is TGTGCCAGCAGCGTAGCTTCGGGGGTCTTTTATGGCTACACCTTC.

CDR3 coding DNA: TGTGCCAGTAGTACCGGGACAGGGTTAACTGAAGCTTTCTTT. This codes for CASSTGTGLTEAFF. The rearrangement uses TRBV19 and TRBJ1-1; TRBD1 agrees at 9 bases. This CDR3 contains 14 residues. Trimming took 4 bases from V and 5 from J; bases not matched to a gene: 5. Looked up from germline, CDR1 is LNHDA and CDR2 is SQIVND (reference sequence). Full variable domain (remainder filled in from reference TRBV19 and TRBJ1-1): DGGITQSPKYLFRKEGQNVTLSCEQNLNHDAMYWYRQDPGQGLRLIYYSQIVNDFQKGDIAEGYSVSREKKESFPLTVTSAQKNPTAFYLCASSTGTGLTEAFFGQGTRLTVV.

The rearrangement uses TRBV14 and TRBJ2-1; 9 bases agree with TRBD2. V trimming: 3 bases; J trimming: 6 bases; junction bases outside the gene matches: 6. Germline V CDR1 and CDR2: SGHDN, FVKESK. This CDR3 comprises 15 residues. CDR3 bases: TGTGCCAGCAGCCAGGGGGGCGGGAGGGCCAATGAGCAGTTCTTC. Protein sequence: CASSQGGGRANEQFF.

The CDR3, as DNA: TGTGCCAGCAGTTTCACTTGGGATCAGCCCCAGCATTTT. It is translated as CASSFTWDQPQHF. The genes are TRBV27 and TRBJ1-5; no firm D call. Germline assignment: CDR1 MNHEY and CDR2 SMNVEV (reference sequence). V lost 3 bases to trimming and J lost 5 bases, with 8 bases between them. The CDR3 loop spans 13 amino acids.

The gene calls are TRBV25-1 and TRBJ1-1; no clear D. The CDR3 is 12 residues long. V gave up 2 bases and J gave up 0 bases, with 1 base separating them. CDR1 and CDR2 from the germline V gene are MGHDK and SYGVNS. DNA of the CDR3: TGTGCCAGCAGTGAAGTGAACACTGAAGCTTTCTTT. Residues: CASSEVNTEAFF.

The rearrangement links TRBV5-1 to TRBJ1-1, with a tentative D call TRBD1 (5 bases). V was shortened by 6 bases and J by 4 bases, with 13 bases between the two germline ends. The CDR3 is 13 amino acids. Germline CDR1 reads SGHRS; CDR2 reads YFSETQ. The CDR3 protein is CASNPMGGTEAFF. The CDR3 nucleotides are TGCGCCAGCAATCCAATGGGGGGCACTGAAGCTTTCTTT. The entire variable domain, with the rest obtained from reference TRBV5-1 and TRBJ1-1, is as follows: KAGVTQTPRYLIKTRGQQVTLSCSPISGHRSVSWYQQTPGQGLQFLFEYFSETQRNKGNFPGRFSGRQFSNSRSEMNVSTLELGDSALYLCASNPMGGTEAFFGQGTRLTVV.

This rearrangement joins TRBV9 to TRBJ2-2; D is undetermined. V was trimmed by 0 bases and J by 6 bases, leaving 6 bases between them. CDR3 size: 13 residues. In germline, CDR1 is SGDLS, CDR2 YYNGEE. The chain's CDR3 is CASSVGGSGELFF. DNA for the CDR3: TGTGCCAGCAGCGTAGGGGGTTCCGGGGAGCTGTTTTTT.

The rearrangement uses TRBV13 and TRBJ2-1; 8 positions agree with TRBD1. Trimming at V came to 5 bases and at J to 9 bases, leaving 3 bases not matched to a gene. CDR3 size: 12 residues. Germline V gene lookup returns CDR1 PRHDT and CDR2 FYEKMQ (reference sequence). The chain's CDR3 is CASSIQGGEQFF. The CDR3 DNA follows: TGTGCCAGCAGCATACAGGGGGGTGAGCAGTTCTTC.

The chain links TRBV7-8 to TRBJ2-1; the match to TRBD2 covers 7 bases. CDR1 and CDR2 (germline): SGHVS, FQNEAQ. The length of the CDR3 is 15 residues. Losses at the gene ends were 3 bases for V and 4 bases for J; bases not matched to a gene: 6. The CDR3 DNA reads as TGTGCCAGCAGCTTGGGCGGGAGCGCGTACAATGAGCAGTTCTTC. This gives the protein CASSLGGSAYNEQFF. Together with reference TRBV7-8 and TRBJ2-1, the CDR3 gives the full variable domain: GAGVSQSPRYKVAKRGQDVALRCDPISGHVSLFWYQQALGQGPEFLTYFQNEAQLDKSGLPSDRFFAERPEGSVSTLKIQRTQQEDSAVYLCASSLGGSAYNEQFFGPGTRLTVL.